This TCR beta chain comes out of a study of CXCR3-negative and CXCR3-positive naive CD8 T cells. Study-level points and caveats: CXCR3-positive naive cells carried more hydrophobic TRB CDR3s than CXCR3-negative ones.

UMI-tagged TRB cDNA libraries were built via 5' RACE. From the 5' RACE reads, TCRdb lists one entry per CDR3 protein and no DNA. The listing records fewer than 140,000 distinct CDR3 sequences. The CDR3 loop spans 15 amino acids. Germline V gene lookup returns CDR1 SGHAT and CDR2 FQNNGV. For this clonotype: Its antigen is undetermined.

The receptor's source is a human donor in good health. Some clones in this sample may be carry-over from other donors' samples. The gene calls are TRBV11-2 and TRBJ2-7; TCRdb calls TRBD1, which cannot be checked without DNA. Sequenced sample: naive CXCR3+ CD8+ T cells from blood. The subset denotes: CD45RO-CCR7+CD27+CD95- naive CD8+ T cells expressing CXCR3 (TNR3+). CDR3 in amino acids: CASTPGVAGSYEQYF.